This passage covers 29 T cell receptor beta chains from one sample sequenced in a study of beta chain features in type 1 diabetes. As every portion of the isolated RNA was reverse transcribed, the sequencing read expressed TCRB transcripts. Sequencing was performed with immunoSEQ multiplex PCR; in TCRdb, only in-frame clones are kept and a portion is missing. The sample records 240,000 or so clones, 25% to 30% being singletons. Sequenced input: central memory CD4+ T cells from blood. These receptors were taken from a young man in good health.

This clone was counted only a few times. This rearrangement joins TRBV29-1 to TRBJ2-1; D ambiguous. V lost 7 bases and J 4 bases, leaving 17 bases between the germline ends. Germline CDR1 is SQVTM and CDR2 is ANQGSEA. The CDR3 spans 14 residues. CDR3 coding DNA: TGCAGCGCCTATACTCCCAAAGGTTACAATGAGCAGTTCTTC. Amino acids: CSAYTPKGYNEQFF.

The V gene is TRBV7-8, the J gene TRBJ2-6; D uncertain. Germline V lookup: CDR1 SGHVS, CDR2 FQNEAQ. This CDR3 has 16 amino acids. The V gene lost 5 bases and the J gene lost 5 bases, with 16 bases spanning the gap. The CDR3 DNA sequence: TGTGCCAGCAGCCCTACCGGGTCTACGAGGGCCAACGTCCTGACTTTC. It codes for CASSPTGSTRANVLTF.

This clone turned up a few times. This rearrangement joins TRBV5-5 to TRBJ2-7; no clear D. V lost 3 bases, J lost 0 bases, and 7 bases lay in between. The CDR3 totals 13 residues. Germline CDR1 is SGHKS and CDR2 is YYEKEE (reference sequence). The CDR3 coding sequence is TGTGCCAGCAGCTCAATGTCCTCCTACGAGCAGTACTTC. Translation gives CASSSMSSYEQYF.

The chain has TRBV7-9 and TRBJ2-5; D ambiguous. Trimming stripped 5 bases from V and 3 bases from J, with 4 bases between. The CDR3 has 11 amino acids. Germline CDR1 is SEHNR and CDR2 is FQNEAQ (reference sequence). The CDR3 DNA follows: TGTGCCAGCAGCCGCAAAGAGACCCAGTACTTC. Translating gives CASSRKETQYF.

The chain carries TRBV9 and TRBJ2-5; the match to TRBD2 covers 7 bases. Trimming took 3 bases from V and 1 from J; bases not matched to a gene: 3. The length of the CDR3 is 14 residues. Germline CDR1 SGDLS, CDR2 YYNGEE. The CDR3 loop is CASSGGLPQETQYF. The CDR3 DNA reads TGTGCCAGCAGCGGGGGACTACCCCAAGAGACCCAGTACTTC.

A note on this clone: The conserved phenylalanine or tryptophan normally closing the CDR3 is absent here, so this likely arose from a read error. Because the CDR3's place on the DNA is in doubt, the DNA is left out and the CDR3 is given as listed by TCRdb. The CDR3 region is CSVDLGGSPII. This chain joins TRBV29-1 and TRBJ1-1. The CDR3 spans 11 residues, counting both ends. CDR1 and CDR2 from the germline V gene are SQVTM and ANQGSEA.

The rearrangement joins TRBV19 to TRBJ1-1; 9 bases agree with TRBD1. The CDR3 has 14 amino acids. V trimming: 5 bases; J trimming: 1 base; junction bases outside the gene matches: 2. Germline V CDR1 and CDR2: LNHDA, SQIVND (reference sequence). The CDR3 loop is CASSLQGANTEAFF. DNA for the CDR3: TGTGCCAGTAGTCTACAGGGGGCGAACACTGAAGCTTTCTTT.

About this clone: Additional DNA sequences in this sample encode the identical CDR3. CDR3 DNA: TGTGCCTGGGGGATTGATAGCAATCAGCCCCAGCATTTT. Translating it yields CAWGIDSNQPQHF. This chain joins TRBV30 and TRBJ1-5; unclear D gene. V lost 5 bases to trimming and J lost 0 bases, with 8 bases between them. The CDR3 spans 13 residues. CDR1 is GTSNPN, CDR2 SVGIG, per germline (reference sequence). The entire variable domain, with the rest obtained from reference TRBV30 and TRBJ1-5, is as follows: SQTIHQWPATLVQPVGSPLSLECTVEGTSNPNLYWYRQAAGRGLQLLFYSVGIGQISSEVPQNLSASRPQDRQFILSSKKLLLSDSGFYLCAWGIDSNQPQHFGDGTRLSIL.

This clone was seen a few times. The chain couples TRBV6-5 to TRBJ2-7, with TRBD1 matching 8 bases. Trimming took 6 bases from V and 4 from J; bases not matched to a gene: 8. Germline V gene sequence: CDR1 MNHEY, CDR2 SVGAGI. The CDR3 length is 14 residues. The CDR3 DNA reads TGTGCCAGCAGCCCTCGACAGGGGTTTTACGAGCAGTACTTC. Amino acids: CASSPRQGFYEQYF.

The V call is TRBV15, the J call TRBJ2-4; 8 nucleotides line up with TRBD1. With 4 bases clipped from V and 0 bases from J, the junction kept 8 bases outside the gene matches. CDR1 is LNHNV, CDR2 YYDKDF, per germline (reference sequence). The CDR3 length is 17 residues. The CDR3 DNA reads TGTGCCACCAGCACAGCCCGACAGGGGAAAGCCAAAAACATTCAGTACTTC. Protein sequence: CATSTARQGKAKNIQYF.

V usage is TRBV2 and J usage is TRBJ2-1; D remains ambiguous. The length of the CDR3 is 13 residues. Germline V gives CDR1 SNHLY, CDR2 FYNNEI. The V end lost 8 bases, the J end lost 6 bases, and 14 bases lay between the germline ends. Here the CDR3 reads CASGLESVNEQFF. Here the CDR3 DNA reads TGTGCCAGCGGGCTAGAGTCTGTCAATGAGCAGTTCTTC.

The genes are TRBV18 and TRBJ2-5, with a tentative D call TRBD1 (5 bases). The CDR3 spans 15 residues. Germline V CDR1 and CDR2: KGHSH, LQKENI. Trimming left V 6 bases short and J 1 base short, with 15 bases between. CDR3 in DNA: TGTGCCAGCTCGCCAGGGAAAAGTTTCCAAGAGACCCAGTACTTC. Amino acid sequence: CASSPGKSFQETQYF. The full variable domain, with the rest looked up from reference TRBV18 and TRBJ2-5, is NAGVMQNPRHLVRRRGQEARLRCSPMKGHSHVYWYRQLPEEGLKFMVYLQKENIIDESGMPKERFSAEFPKEGPSILRIQQVVRGDSAAYFCASSPGKSFQETQYFGPGTRLLVL.

This clone appeared a few times. The sample contains more than one DNA sequence encoding this CDR3. The chain is built from TRBV7-6 and TRBJ2-2; perhaps TRBD2 as D (6 bases). CDR3 length equals 15 residues. Germline V gene data show CDR1 as SGHVS and CDR2 as FNYEAQ. V was pared by 5 bases and J by 0 bases, with 10 bases between. The CDR3 reads CASSKRGANTGELFF. CDR3 sequence (DNA): TGTGCCAGCAGCAAACGCGGGGCGAACACCGGGGAGCTGTTTTTT.

In this sample, this clone turned up a few times. This sequence joins TRBV30 and TRBJ2-1; 8 bases agree with TRBD2. The V gene's germline CDR1 is GTSNPN and CDR2 SVGIG (reference sequence). With V trimmed by 3 bases and J by 4 bases, 5 bases remained unmatched. CDR3 length equals 14 residues. CDR3 sequence: CAWSLGLAYNEQFF. CDR3 bases: TGTGCCTGGAGCCTTGGACTAGCTTACAATGAGCAGTTCTTC. The full variable domain, rest sourced from reference TRBV30 and TRBJ2-1, is SQTIHQWPATLVQPVGSPLSLECTVEGTSNPNLYWYRQAAGRGLQLLFYSVGIGQISSEVPQNLSASRPQDRQFILSSKKLLLSDSGFYLCAWSLGLAYNEQFFGPGTRLTVL.

This clone showed up just a few times. This chain's CDR3 is CASSYSGTSEAFF. Here the CDR3 DNA reads TGTGCCAGCAGTTACTCCGGGACCTCTGAAGCTTTCTTT. This chain uses TRBV6-5 with TRBJ1-1; maybe TRBD1 (5 bases). The germline V and J ends were trimmed by 0 bases and 6 bases, with 8 bases remaining between them. The germline CDR1 and CDR2 sequences are MNHEY and SVGAGI. The CDR3 runs to 13 residues.

This clone was seen only a few times. V is TRBV2 and J is TRBJ1-1, with D maybe TRBD1 (6 bases). The CDR3 contains 16 residues. The germline CDR1 and CDR2 sequences are SNHLY and FYNNEI. The V and J ends lost 6 bases and 2 bases respectively, with 19 bases between them. The CDR3 DNA follows: TGTGCCAGCAGACTAAGGGGGTCCAGAGATAACACTGAAGCTTTCTTT. Protein product: CASRLRGSRDNTEAFF.

CDR3 coding DNA: TGTGCCAGCTCACCACCTGGCCCAGAGACCCAGTACTTC. This sequence encodes CASSPPGPETQYF. This chain connects TRBV18 to TRBJ2-5; D unresolved. CDR1 and CDR2 from the germline V gene are KGHSH and LQKENI. V was clipped by 0 bases and J by 4 bases, with 6 bases between them. This CDR3 has 13 residues.

The rearrangement links TRBV7-9 to TRBJ1-2; D is undetermined. V dropped 2 bases and J dropped 1 base, with 14 bases sitting between them. This CDR3 spans 16 amino acids. Germline loops: CDR1 SEHNR, CDR2 FQNEAQ (reference sequence). The CDR3 bases are TGTGCCAGCAGCTTAACGGGCAGCGCAATTAACTATGGCTACACCTTC. Its translation: CASSLTGSAINYGYTF.

The V gene is TRBV28, the J gene TRBJ2-7, with D perhaps TRBD2 (6 bases). The germline V gene has CDR1 MDHEN and CDR2 SYDVKM. V gave up 5 bases and J gave up 2 bases, with 10 bases separating them. CDR3 size: 13 residues. In DNA form, the CDR3 reads TGTGCCAGCAGTACCGGGACTCCCTACGAGCAGTACTTC. This codes for CASSTGTPYEQYF. The whole variable domain, remainder taken from reference TRBV28 and TRBJ2-7, is DVKVTQSSRYLVKRTGEKVFLECVQDMDHENMFWYRQDPGLGLRLIYFSYDVKMKEKGDIPEGYSVSREKKERFSLILESASTNQTSMYLCASSTGTPYEQYFGPGTRLTVT.

The chain is built from TRBV6-5 and TRBJ2-5, with 7 nucleotides matching TRBD1. V lost 6 bases, J lost 5 bases, and 9 bases stayed unmatched. The germline CDR1 and CDR2 sequences are MNHEY and SVGAGI. The CDR3 consists of 14 residues. CDR3 nucleotides: TGTGCCAGCAGCTACCGGGACAGCAGGGAGACCCAGTACTTC. It specifies CASSYRDSRETQYF.

The sample holds a few counts of this clone. V gene TRBV5-6 combines with J gene TRBJ2-5, with D possibly TRBD2 on 5 matching bases. Trimming shortened V by 0 bases and J by 5 bases, and 17 bases separated the two germline ends. The V gene's germline CDR1 is SGHDT and CDR2 YYEEEE. The CDR3 is made up of 16 amino acids. Written as DNA, the CDR3 is TGTGCCAGCAGCTTGGGCCCCGCCGCGGGCGGGGAGACCCAGTACTTC. Protein sequence: CASSLGPAAGGETQYF. Full variable domain (remainder filled in from reference TRBV5-6 and TRBJ2-5): DAGVTQSPTHLIKTRGQQVTLRCSPKSGHDTVSWYQQALGQGPQFIFQYYEEEERQRGNFPDRFSGHQFPNYSSELNVNALLLGDSALYLCASSLGPAAGGETQYFGPGTRLLVL.

This clone was counted a few times. V is TRBV7-8 and J is TRBJ1-6; possibly TRBD1 for D (5 bases). Germline values: CDR1 SGHVS, CDR2 FQNEAQ. CDR3 size: 14 residues. Deletions cut 4 bases from V and 7 bases from J, with 11 bases between. The CDR3 region has the DNA TGTGCCAGCAGCTCCGGGACGGGGAATTCACCCCTCCACTTT. Amino acid sequence: CASSSGTGNSPLHF. The variable domain in full, with the rest retrieved from reference TRBV7-8 and TRBJ1-6, is GAGVSQSPRYKVAKRGQDVALRCDPISGHVSLFWYQQALGQGPEFLTYFQNEAQLDKSGLPSDRFFAERPEGSVSTLKIQRTQQEDSAVYLCASSSGTGNSPLHFGNGTRLTVT.

The rearrangement links TRBV6-5 to TRBJ2-7; 10 bases are a match to TRBD2. The CDR3 contains 16 residues. With V trimmed by 4 bases and J by 0 bases, 6 bases remained unmatched. Germline CDR1 reads MNHEY; CDR2 reads SVGAGI. For the CDR3, the DNA is TGTGCCAGCAGTTTGACTAGCGGGTTCAGCTCCTACGAGCAGTACTTC. It is translated as CASSLTSGFSSYEQYF.

This chain uses TRBV28 with TRBJ2-3, with TRBD1 matching over 9 bases. Germline V gene lookup returns CDR1 MDHEN and CDR2 SYDVKM. The V and J ends lost 5 bases and 5 bases, in that order; junction bases with no gene match: 8. The CDR3 loop spans 15 amino acids. The CDR3, as DNA: TGTGCCAGCAGTCTACCGACAGGGGGGGAAGATACGCAGTATTTT. Its protein is CASSLPTGGEDTQYF.

This clone was counted a single time. The genes are TRBV15 and TRBJ2-7, with 12 positions matching TRBD2. V lost 5 bases and J lost 5; bases outside the gene matches: 7. The CDR3 covers 15 residues. Per germline, CDR1 LNHNV and CDR2 YYDKDF (reference sequence). CDR3 nucleotides: TGTGCCACCAGCCCTAAAAGGACTAGCGGGGACGAGCAGTACTTC. Its protein is CATSPKRTSGDEQYF. Together with reference TRBV15 and TRBJ2-7, the CDR3 gives the full variable domain: DAMVIQNPRYQVTQFGKPVTLSCSQTLNHNVMYWYQQKSSQAPKLLFHYYDKDFNNEADTPDNFQSRRPNTSFCFLDIRSPGLGDTAMYLCATSPKRTSGDEQYFGPGTRLTVT.

Only a few counts were recorded for this clone. The chain couples TRBV10-1 to TRBJ2-5; 10 bases match TRBD2. With V trimmed by 3 bases and J by 1 base, 2 bases remained unmatched. Germline values: CDR1 WNHNN, CDR2 SYGVQD (reference sequence). The CDR3 covers 15 residues. The DNA of the CDR3 is TGCGCCAGCAGTGAACTAGCGGGGACCCAAGAGACCCAGTACTTC. Translated: CASSELAGTQETQYF.

The V call is TRBV7-9, the J call TRBJ2-5; D gene ambiguous. The CDR3 extends over 16 amino acids. Germline V gene sequence: CDR1 SEHNR, CDR2 FQNEAQ (reference sequence). The V gene lost 5 bases and the J gene lost 1 base, with 17 bases spanning the gap. CDR3 residues: CASSTNRALFQETQYF. CDR3 nucleotides: TGTGCCAGCAGCACCAATCGGGCCCTCTTCCAAGAGACCCAGTACTTC. Based on the CDR3 plus reference TRBV7-9 and TRBJ2-5, the full variable domain is DTGVSQNPRHKITKRGQNVTFRCDPISEHNRLYWYRQTLGQGPEFLTYFQNEAQLEKSRLLSDRFSAERPKGSFSTLEIQRTEQGDSAMYLCASSTNRALFQETQYFGPGTRLLVL.

This clone was picked up a small number of times. CDR3 loop: CASSPPGTRNSPLHF. CDR3 in DNA: TGTGCCAGTAGCCCTCCCGGGACGCGAAATTCACCCCTCCACTTT. The J gene is TRBJ1-6, the V gene TRBV19; D possibly corresponds to TRBD1 (5 bases). This CDR3 region has 15 residues. CDR1 is LNHDA and CDR2 is SQIVND in the germline V gene (reference sequence). Trimming removed 6 bases from V and 7 bases from J, with 16 bases in between.

The chain has TRBV6-1 and TRBJ1-5; perhaps TRBD1 as D (5 bases). The CDR3 length is 16 residues. The V end was cut by 2 bases, the J end by 5 bases, with 16 bases between. The germline V gene encodes CDR1 MNHNS and CDR2 SASEGT. The CDR3 DNA reads TGTGCCAGCAGTGAATCTGCCGGGACGGTAGATCAGCCCCAGCATTTT. Amino acid sequence: CASSESAGTVDQPQHF.